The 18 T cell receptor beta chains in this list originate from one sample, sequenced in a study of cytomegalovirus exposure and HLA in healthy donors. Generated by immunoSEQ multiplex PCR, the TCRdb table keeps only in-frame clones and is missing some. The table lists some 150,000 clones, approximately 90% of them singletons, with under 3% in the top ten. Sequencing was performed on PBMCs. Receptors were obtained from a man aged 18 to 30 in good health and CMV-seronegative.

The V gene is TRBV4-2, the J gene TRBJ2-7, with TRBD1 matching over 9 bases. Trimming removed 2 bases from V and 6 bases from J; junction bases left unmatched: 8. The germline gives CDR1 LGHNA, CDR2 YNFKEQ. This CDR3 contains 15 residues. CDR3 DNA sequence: TGTGCCAGCAGCCAACCGGGACAGGGTGGCCTCGAGCAGTACTTC. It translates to CASSQPGQGGLEQYF.

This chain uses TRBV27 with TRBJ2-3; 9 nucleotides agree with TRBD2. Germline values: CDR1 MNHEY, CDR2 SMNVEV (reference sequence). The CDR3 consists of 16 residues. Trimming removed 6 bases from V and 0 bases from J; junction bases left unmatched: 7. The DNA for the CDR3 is TGTGCCAGCAGCTGGCTAGCGGGGACAAGCACAGATACGCAGTATTTT. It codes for CASSWLAGTSTDTQYF.

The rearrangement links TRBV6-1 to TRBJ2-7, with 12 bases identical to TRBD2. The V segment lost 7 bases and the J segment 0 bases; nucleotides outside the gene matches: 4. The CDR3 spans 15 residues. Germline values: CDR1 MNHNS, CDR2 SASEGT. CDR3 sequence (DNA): TGTGCCAGCAACACACTAGCGGGAGGCTCCTACGAGCAGTACTTC. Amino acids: CASNTLAGGSYEQYF.

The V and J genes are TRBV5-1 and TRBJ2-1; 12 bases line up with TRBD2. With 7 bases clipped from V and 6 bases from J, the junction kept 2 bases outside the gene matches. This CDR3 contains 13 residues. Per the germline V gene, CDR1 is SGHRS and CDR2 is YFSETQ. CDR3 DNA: TGCGCCAGCGGACTAGCGGGAATCAATGAGCAGTTCTTC. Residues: CASGLAGINEQFF.

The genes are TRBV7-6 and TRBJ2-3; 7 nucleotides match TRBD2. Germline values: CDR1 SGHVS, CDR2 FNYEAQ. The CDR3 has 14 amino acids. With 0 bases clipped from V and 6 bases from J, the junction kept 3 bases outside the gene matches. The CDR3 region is CASSLAGGYDTQYF. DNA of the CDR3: TGTGCCAGCAGCTTAGCGGGGGGGTACGATACGCAGTATTTT.

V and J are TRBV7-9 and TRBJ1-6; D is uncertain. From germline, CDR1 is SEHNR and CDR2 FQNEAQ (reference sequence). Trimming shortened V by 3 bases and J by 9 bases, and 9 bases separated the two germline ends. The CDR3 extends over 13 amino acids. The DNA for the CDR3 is TGTGCCAGCAGCTTGCCGGAGGGTTCACCCCTCCACTTT. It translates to CASSLPEGSPLHF.

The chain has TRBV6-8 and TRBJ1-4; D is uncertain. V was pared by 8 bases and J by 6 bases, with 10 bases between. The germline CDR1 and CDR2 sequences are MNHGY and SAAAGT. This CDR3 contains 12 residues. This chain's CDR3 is CASWRGHEKLFF. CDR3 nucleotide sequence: TGTGCCAGCTGGAGAGGGCATGAAAAACTGTTTTTT.

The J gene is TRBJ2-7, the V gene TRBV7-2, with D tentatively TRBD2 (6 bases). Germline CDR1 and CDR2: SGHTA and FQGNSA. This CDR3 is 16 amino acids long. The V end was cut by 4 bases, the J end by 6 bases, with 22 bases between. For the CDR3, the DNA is TGTGCCAGCAGCTCCCGAAGCTTTAGCGGTTTAGGCGAGCAGTACTTC. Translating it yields CASSSRSFSGLGEQYF.

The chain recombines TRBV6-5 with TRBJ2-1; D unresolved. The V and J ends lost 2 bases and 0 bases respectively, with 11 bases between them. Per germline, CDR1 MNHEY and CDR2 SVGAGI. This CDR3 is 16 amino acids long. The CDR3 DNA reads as TGTGCCAGCAGTTACATTTCCACGAGCTCCTACAATGAGCAGTTCTTC. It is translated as CASSYISTSSYNEQFF.

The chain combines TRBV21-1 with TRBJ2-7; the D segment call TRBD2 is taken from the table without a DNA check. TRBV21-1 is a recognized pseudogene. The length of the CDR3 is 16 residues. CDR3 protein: CASSKGKQRVNYEQYV. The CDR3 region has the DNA TGTGCCAGCAGCAAAGGGAAGCAGCGAGTAAACTACGAGCAGTACGTC.

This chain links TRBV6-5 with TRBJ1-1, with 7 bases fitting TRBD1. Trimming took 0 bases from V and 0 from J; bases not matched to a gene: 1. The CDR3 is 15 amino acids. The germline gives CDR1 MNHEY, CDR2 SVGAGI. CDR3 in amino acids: CASSYSGTVNTEAFF. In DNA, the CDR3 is TGTGCCAGCAGTTACTCTGGGACAGTGAACACTGAAGCTTTCTTT.

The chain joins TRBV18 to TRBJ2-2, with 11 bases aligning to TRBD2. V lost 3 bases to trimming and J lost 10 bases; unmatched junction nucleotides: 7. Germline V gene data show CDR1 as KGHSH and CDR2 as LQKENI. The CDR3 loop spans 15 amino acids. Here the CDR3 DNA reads TGTGCCAGCTCACCTGTTTTAGCGGGAGGGCCGGAGCTGTTTTTT. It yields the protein CASSPVLAGGPELFF.

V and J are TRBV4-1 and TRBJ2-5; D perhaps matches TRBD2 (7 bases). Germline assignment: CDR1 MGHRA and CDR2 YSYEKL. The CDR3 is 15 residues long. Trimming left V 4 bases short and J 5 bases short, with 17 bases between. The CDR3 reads CASSPSGGAFETQYF. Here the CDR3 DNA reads TGCGCCAGCAGCCCGTCTGGGGGGGCTTTCGAGACCCAGTACTTC.

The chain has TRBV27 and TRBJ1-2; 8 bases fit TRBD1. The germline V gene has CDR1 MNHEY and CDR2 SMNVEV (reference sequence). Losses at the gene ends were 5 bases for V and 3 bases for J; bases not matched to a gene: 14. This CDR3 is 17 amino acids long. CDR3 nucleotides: TGTGCCAGCAGTCCCCTTCCCCCGGACAGGGCCGACTATGGCTACACCTTC. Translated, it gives CASSPLPPDRADYGYTF.

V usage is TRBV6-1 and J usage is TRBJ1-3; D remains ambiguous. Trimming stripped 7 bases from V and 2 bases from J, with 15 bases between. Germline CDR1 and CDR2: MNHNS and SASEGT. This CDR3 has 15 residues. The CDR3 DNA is TGTGCCAGCAAATATTCCTCGCCGGCTGGAAACACCATATATTTT. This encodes CASKYSSPAGNTIYF.

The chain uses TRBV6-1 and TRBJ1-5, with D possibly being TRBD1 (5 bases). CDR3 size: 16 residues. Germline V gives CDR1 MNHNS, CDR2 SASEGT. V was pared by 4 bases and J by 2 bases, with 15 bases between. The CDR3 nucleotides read TGTGCCAGCAGTGGTGACAGCCGAAGGGGCAATCAGCCCCAGCATTTT. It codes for CASSGDSRRGNQPQHF.

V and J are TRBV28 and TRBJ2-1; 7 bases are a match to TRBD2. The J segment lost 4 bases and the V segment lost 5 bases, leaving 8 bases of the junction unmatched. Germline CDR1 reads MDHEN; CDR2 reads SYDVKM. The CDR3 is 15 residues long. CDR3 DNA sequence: TGTGCCAGCAGTCCCACCAGCGGGGAATACAATGAGCAGTTCTTC. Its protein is CASSPTSGEYNEQFF.

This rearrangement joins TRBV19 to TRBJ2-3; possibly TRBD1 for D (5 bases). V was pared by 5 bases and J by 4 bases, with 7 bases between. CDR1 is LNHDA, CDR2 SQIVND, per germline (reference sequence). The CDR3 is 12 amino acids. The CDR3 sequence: CASSLGPDTQYF. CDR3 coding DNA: TGTGCCAGTAGTTTGGGGCCAGATACGCAGTATTTT.